In its sample, the clone carrying this T cell receptor (beta chain) was seen many times. Its antigen is still unknown. TCRdb processed the 5' RACE reads anew with MiXCR; each CDR3 protein has one entry. The sample lists 55,000 to 80,000 distinct CDR3 sequences; less than 6% were seen once. This specimen belongs to a study of neurological immune-mediated disorders. Overall study results and limits: Among 34 multiple sclerosis patients, 18 had repertoires that phylogenetic grouping placed in one related-CDR3 cluster, a possible signature.

Unsorted libraries were generated from 2 million PBMCs. These cells had been stored in RNAlater at -80 C. The germline gives CDR1 LGHDT, CDR2 YNNKEL (reference sequence). This CDR3 region has 16 residues. Trimming pared 6 bases from V and 4 bases from J, leaving 18 bases between. The sequenced sample was PBMCs. The J gene is TRBJ2-2, the V gene TRBV3-1; tentatively, D is TRBD2 (5 bases). The sequence came from a woman aged 45-60 years with multiple sclerosis. The CDR3 nucleotides read TGTGCCAGCAGACTGGAAGGAGGACGGCCCACCGGGGAGCTGTTTTTT. Translated, it gives CASRLEGGRPTGELFF.